These 2 T cell receptor beta chains came from one sample sequenced in a study of T cells after yellow fever vaccination. TCRdb redid the calling of the 5' RACE reads with MiXCR, one entry per CDR3 protein. The sample lists approximately 260,000 distinct CDR3 sequences, 10% to 15% occurring once. This sample comprised CD4+ T cells sorted from PBMCs, obtained 45 days after the yellow fever booster vaccination. The source of these receptors is a man between 25 and 39 years old who received the YFV17D yellow fever vaccine.

This clonotype was counted a few times. The V call is TRBV12-3 or TRBV12-4, the J call TRBJ2-4, with D perhaps matching TRBD2 (5 bases). V was trimmed by 6 bases and J by 2 bases, leaving 11 bases between them. The CDR3 consists of 14 residues. For the CDR3, the DNA is TGTGCCAGCAGCCCCGGGAATTCCAAAAACATTCAGTACTTC. It is translated as CASSPGNSKNIQYF.

The chain joins TRBV10-3 to TRBJ2-3; D is ambiguous. V dropped 4 bases and J dropped 1 base, with 9 bases sitting between them. Germline V CDR1 and CDR2: ENHRY, SYGVKD. This CDR3 is 14 amino acids long. In nucleotides, the CDR3 is TGTGCCATCAGTGGAGACTTTCGCACAGATACGCAGTATTTT. Translated, it gives CAISGDFRTDTQYF.